This T cell receptor (beta chain) was documented in a study of cytomegalovirus exposure and HLA in healthy donors. Study summary: Of several hundred genotyped donors, about 80% grouped in the Caucasian-associated ancestry cluster.

Germline V gene lookup returns CDR1 SGHTA and CDR2 FQGNSA. Trimming removed 5 bases at V and 2 bases at J, with 13 bases between. CDR3 length: 14 amino acids. PCR was performed using 60 Vbeta and 13 Jbeta primers. Produced via immunoSEQ multiplex PCR; TCRdb's table is partial and in-frame only. The sample holds about 120,000 clones, roughly 76% seen once. The gene calls are TRBV7-2 and TRBJ2-7, with D unresolved. This TCR came from a woman in her forties or fifties in good health and CMV-seronegative. Source material: PBMCs. As DNA, the CDR3 is TGTGCCAGCAGCACTAACTTGGTTCCCTACGAGCAGTACTTC. Protein sequence: CASSTNLVPYEQYF.